The rows below give T cell receptor beta chains drawn from one sample of a study of blood T cell repertoires in COVID-19. This table comes from immunoSEQ multiplex PCR, and its TCRdb copy is limited to in-frame clones, with some not included. The sample carries about 67,000 clones, 80% to 90% recorded once. Material for sequencing was peripheral blood. The receptor set was obtained from a man aged 45-60 years with active COVID-19. The CDR3 runs from the conserved cysteine through the conserved F or W. Fields, in order: J gene, D gene, clone size, V gene, CDR3 protein, CDR3 DNA. D genes are given only for firm matches. Some rows mark clone size as missing; the rest say once, few, many or name a class of expanded clone.

TRBJ1-5 | - | - | TRBV7-2 | CASSLVGGQGRQPQHF | TGTGCCAGCAGCTTAGTGGGCGGGCAGGGGCGTCAGCCCCAGCATTTT
TRBJ1-6 | TRBD1 | - | TRBV11-2 | CASSSLTGLDSPLHF | TGTGCCAGCAGCTCACTGACAGGGTTGGATTCACCCCTCCACTTT
TRBJ1-6 | - | once | TRBV25-1 | CASSERAGRGSPLHF | TGTGCCAGCAGTGAGCGGGCAGGGAGGGGTTCACCCCTCCACTTT
TRBJ1-1 | TRBD1 | - | TRBV11-3 | CASSLVVRGHRNTEAFF | TGTGCCAGCAGCTTAGTTGTCAGGGGGCACAGAAACACTGAAGCTTTCTTT
TRBJ2-3 | TRBD2 | - | TRBV9 | CATDSGGAYDTQYF | TGTGCCACCGACTCCGGGGGGGCTTACGATACGCAGTATTTT
TRBJ2-1 | - | - | TRBV12-3/TRBV12-4 | CASSPLAGDEQFF | TGTGCCAGCAGTCCCCTAGCAGGCGATGAGCAGTTCTTC
TRBJ1-4 | - | - | TRBV5-5 | CASSLTRVIGNEKLFF | TGTGCCAGCAGCTTGACTCGGGTTATCGGTAATGAAAAACTGTTTTTT
TRBJ1-4 | TRBD1 | once | TRBV5-4 | CASSSDRGPEKLFF | TGTGCCAGCAGCTCGGACAGGGGGCCCGAAAAACTGTTTTTT
TRBJ2-2 | - | - | TRBV24-1 | CATNSASSMSGELFF | TGTGCCACCAACTCCGCTAGCAGTATGTCCGGGGAGCTGTTTTTT
TRBJ2-3 | TRBD2 | once | TRBV19 | CASSIEGLAGSSDTQYF | TGTGCCAGTAGTATAGAAGGACTAGCGGGAAGTTCAGATACGCAGTATTTT
TRBJ1-1 | - | - | TRBV12-3/TRBV12-4 | CASSLSTEAFF | TGTGCCAGCAGTTTGAGTACTGAAGCTTTCTTT
TRBJ1-4 | - | - | TRBV15 | CATSRDGREDEKLFF | TGTGCCACCAGCAGAGATGGCAGGGAAGATGAAAAACTGTTTTTT
TRBJ1-1 | - | - | TRBV18 | CASSPMGAGLNTEAFF | TGTGCCAGCTCACCAATGGGGGCGGGTTTAAACACTGAAGCTTTCTTT
TRBJ2-1 | TRBD2 | - | TRBV5-4 | CASSRSIAGLSSYNEQFF | TGTGCCAGCAGCCGATCGATAGCGGGACTGAGCTCCTACAATGAGCAGTTCTTC
TRBJ2-3 | - | once | TRBV5-4 | CASSGGLSTDTQYF | TGTGCCAGCAGCGGGGGCCTAAGCACAGATACGCAGTATTTT
TRBJ2-2 | TRBD1 | - | TRBV5-1 | CASSAGQVYTGELFF | TGCGCCAGCAGCGCGGGACAGGTCTACACCGGGGAGCTGTTTTTT
TRBJ2-5 | - | - | TRBV18 | CASSPQDSWYQETQYF | TGTGCCAGCTCACCACAAGACAGTTGGTACCAAGAGACCCAGTACTTC
TRBJ2-3 | TRBD2 | - | TRBV2 | CASSPRSGGTDTQYF | TGTGCCAGCAGCCCTAGGAGCGGGGGCACAGATACGCAGTATTTT
TRBJ2-1 | TRBD1 | - | TRBV29-1 | CSAQEPGQRGNEQFF | TGCAGCGCGCAAGAGCCGGGACAGCGAGGAAATGAGCAGTTCTTC
TRBJ2-5 | - | once | TRBV7-2 | CASSFFTRETQYF | TGTGCCAGCAGTTTCTTTACACGCGAGACCCAGTACTTC
TRBJ2-1 | - | - | TRBV7-3 | CASSPTSYNEQFF | TGTGCCAGCAGCCCTACCTCTTACAATGAGCAGTTCTTC
TRBJ1-4 | - | - | TRBV4-3 | CASSQEGGDYEKLFF | TGCGCCAGCAGCCAAGAGGGGGGAGATTATGAAAAACTGTTTTTT
TRBJ1-2 | - | - | TRBV21-1 | CASILRGNKGGYTF | TGTGCCAGCATTCTGAGGGGGAATAAAGGAGGCTACACCTTC
TRBJ2-3 | TRBD2 | - | TRBV11-2 | CASLWGGDTQYF | TGTGCCAGCCTATGGGGGGGGGATACGCAGTATTTT
TRBJ2-5 | TRBD2 | - | TRBV25-1 | CVQSGGKETQYF | TGTGTCCAGTCCGGGGGGAAGGAGACCCAGTACTTC
TRBJ1-6 | - | few | TRBV2 | CATEGGTSGPLHF | TGTGCCACCGAGGGGGGGACCTCGGGCCCCCTCCACTTT
TRBJ2-2 | TRBD2 | - | TRBV28 | CASTLGGRETGELFF | TGTGCCAGCACCCTAGGTGGGCGGGAGACCGGGGAGCTGTTTTTT
TRBJ2-7 | - | - | TRBV6-2/TRBV6-3 | CASSLLAGNEQYF | TGTGCCAGCAGTTTACTCGCGGGAAACGAGCAGTACTTC
TRBJ2-7 | - | - | TRBV7-3 | CASSETGATGWEQYF | TGTGCCAGCAGTGAGACAGGCGCCACTGGATGGGAGCAGTACTTC
TRBJ2-7 | TRBD1 | - | TRBV7-2 | CASSLGGTGAYEQYF | TGTGCCAGCAGCTTAGGAGGGACAGGGGCCTACGAGCAGTACTTC
TRBJ2-5 | - | - | TRBV7-7 | CASSSQGRETQYF | TGTGCTAGCAGCTCGCAGGGTCGTGAGACCCAGTACTTC
TRBJ2-2 | TRBD1 | - | TRBV4-1 | CASKQDRGLYGELFF | TGCGCCAGCAAACAGGACAGGGGGCTCTACGGGGAGCTGTTTTTT
TRBJ2-2 | - | - | TRBV19 | CASSLDRITGELFF | TGTGCCAGTAGTCTGGACAGAATCACCGGGGAGCTGTTTTTT
TRBJ2-3 | - | - | TRBV6-1 | CASSEMSSTDTQYF | TGTGCCAGCAGTGAAATGTCTAGCACAGATACGCAGTATTTT
TRBJ1-1 | - | few | TRBV30 | CAWSRGKAEAFF | TGTGCCTGGAGTCGGGGAAAGGCTGAAGCTTTCTTT
TRBJ2-1 | TRBD2 | once | TRBV5-6 | CASSLSGAKQFF | TGTGCCAGCAGCCTTAGCGGGGCTAAGCAGTTCTTC
TRBJ2-3 | TRBD2 | - | TRBV11-3 | CASSLTLPLAGLKNTDTQYF | TGTGCCAGCAGCCTGACCCTACCTCTAGCGGGCCTTAAAAACACAGATACGCAGTATTTT
TRBJ2-7 | - | few | TRBV19 | CASSMGAGTYEQYF | TGTGCCAGTAGTATGGGGGCTGGCACCTACGAGCAGTACTTC